Listed below are T cell receptor beta chains from one sample, sequenced in a study of T cell responses to AZD1222 COVID-19 vaccine. Measured with immunoSEQ multiplex PCR; TCRdb has only the in-frame clones, and not every one. Here the sample spans over 120,000 clones, about 91% being singletons. This specimen consisted of peripheral blood, obtained on day 0 of AZD1222 vaccination. Receptors were obtained from an adult in good health. The CDR3 runs from the conserved cysteine through the conserved F or W. The D gene is left open where the match is weak. Not every row has a clone size; where given, it reads once, few, many or a size class.

j_call: TRBJ1-4; v_call: TRBV5-6; d_call: TRBD1; cdr3_length: 15; clone_size: .; cdr3_aa: CASSLDRTGLGKLFF; cdr3_nt: TGTGCCAGCAGCTTGGATAGGACAGGGTTGGGAAAACTGTTTTTT
j_call: TRBJ1-6; v_call: TRBV11-3; d_call: .; cdr3_length: 14; clone_size: few; cdr3_aa: CASSSGRYNSPLHF; cdr3_nt: TGTGCCAGCAGCTCCGGACGGTATAATTCACCCCTCCACTTT
j_call: TRBJ1-1; v_call: TRBV5-1; d_call: .; cdr3_length: 14; clone_size: .; cdr3_aa: CASRGGATNTEAFF; cdr3_nt: TGCGCCAGCAGGGGGGGGGCGACTAACACTGAAGCTTTCTTT
j_call: TRBJ2-2; v_call: TRBV13; d_call: .; cdr3_length: 14; clone_size: .; cdr3_aa: CASSFKPNTGELFF; cdr3_nt: TGTGCCAGCAGCTTCAAGCCGAACACCGGGGAGCTGTTTTTT
j_call: TRBJ2-1; v_call: TRBV12-3/TRBV12-4; d_call: .; cdr3_length: 12; clone_size: .; cdr3_aa: CASSFGGNEQFF; cdr3_nt: TGTGCCAGCAGTTTCGGGGGCAATGAGCAGTTCTTC
j_call: TRBJ2-7; v_call: TRBV5-1; d_call: .; cdr3_length: 15; clone_size: .; cdr3_aa: CASSPDLERLYEQYF; cdr3_nt: TGCGCCAGCAGCCCTGACTTAGAACGCCTCTACGAGCAGTACTTC
j_call: TRBJ1-2; v_call: TRBV5-6; d_call: .; cdr3_length: 10; clone_size: .; cdr3_aa: CAIPGQGYTF; cdr3_nt: TGTGCCATTCCTGGGCAGGGCTACACCTTC
j_call: TRBJ1-5; v_call: TRBV12-3/TRBV12-4; d_call: .; cdr3_length: 13; clone_size: .; cdr3_aa: CASSFLEFQPQHF; cdr3_nt: TGTGCCAGCAGTTTTTTGGAGTTTCAGCCCCAGCATTTT
j_call: TRBJ1-2; v_call: TRBV29-1; d_call: TRBD1; cdr3_length: 15; clone_size: .; cdr3_aa: CSVLRQGRVFGGYTF; cdr3_nt: TGCAGCGTTCTAAGACAGGGGCGCGTATTTGGTGGCTACACCTTC
j_call: TRBJ2-3; v_call: TRBV11-2; d_call: .; cdr3_length: 14; clone_size: .; cdr3_aa: CASSLGRDTDTQYF; cdr3_nt: TGTGCCAGCAGCTTGGGAAGGGACACAGATACGCAGTATTTT
j_call: TRBJ1-3; v_call: TRBV11-2; d_call: .; cdr3_length: 12; clone_size: .; cdr3_aa: CASSFRGNTIYF; cdr3_nt: TGTGCCAGCAGCTTCCGGGGAAACACCATATATTTT
j_call: TRBJ2-5; v_call: TRBV15; d_call: .; cdr3_length: 15; clone_size: .; cdr3_aa: CATSRVRQDQETQYF; cdr3_nt: TGTGCCACCAGCAGAGTCCGACAGGACCAAGAGACCCAGTACTTC
j_call: TRBJ1-1; v_call: TRBV2; d_call: .; cdr3_length: 11; clone_size: .; cdr3_aa: CARTGRTEAFF; cdr3_nt: TGTGCCAGAACAGGGCGAACTGAAGCTTTCTTT
j_call: TRBJ1-2; v_call: TRBV4-1; d_call: .; cdr3_length: 13; clone_size: .; cdr3_aa: CASSQDLHYGYTF; cdr3_nt: TGCGCCAGCAGCCAAGATTTGCACTATGGCTACACCTTC
j_call: TRBJ2-2; v_call: TRBV28; d_call: .; cdr3_length: 15; clone_size: .; cdr3_aa: CASSLGTTNTGELFF; cdr3_nt: TGTGCCAGCAGTTTAGGTACGACAAACACCGGGGAGCTGTTTTTT
j_call: TRBJ1-2; v_call: TRBV12-3/TRBV12-4; d_call: .; cdr3_length: 13; clone_size: .; cdr3_aa: CASSLAQGYGYTF; cdr3_nt: TGTGCCAGCAGTTTAGCGCAGGGCTATGGCTACACCTTC
j_call: TRBJ2-7; v_call: TRBV5-7; d_call: .; cdr3_length: 12; clone_size: .; cdr3_aa: CASSFEVAEQYF; cdr3_nt: TGTGCCAGCAGCTTCGAAGTTGCCGAGCAGTACTTC
j_call: TRBJ2-7; v_call: TRBV15; d_call: TRBD1; cdr3_length: 18; clone_size: .; cdr3_aa: CATSGRGIGTGSFYEQYF; cdr3_nt: TGTGCCACCAGCGGTAGAGGAATTGGGACAGGGAGTTTCTACGAGCAGTACTTC
j_call: TRBJ1-1; v_call: TRBV27; d_call: .; cdr3_length: 14; clone_size: .; cdr3_aa: CASSPLGVNTEAFF; cdr3_nt: TGTGCCAGCAGTCCCCTCGGAGTGAACACTGAAGCTTTCTTT
j_call: TRBJ1-1; v_call: TRBV7-9; d_call: TRBD1; cdr3_length: 15; clone_size: .; cdr3_aa: CASSFLTGGHTEAFF; cdr3_nt: TGTGCCAGCAGTTTTCTCACAGGGGGCCACACTGAAGCTTTCTTT
j_call: TRBJ1-6; v_call: TRBV7-2; d_call: TRBD1; cdr3_length: 14; clone_size: .; cdr3_aa: CASSLDRVRSPLHF; cdr3_nt: TGTGCCAGCAGCTTGGACAGGGTGAGGTCACCCCTCCACTTT
j_call: TRBJ1-1; v_call: TRBV7-9; d_call: .; cdr3_length: 13; clone_size: .; cdr3_aa: CASSDGGDTEAFF; cdr3_nt: TGTGCCAGCAGTGATGGTGGAGACACTGAAGCTTTCTTT
j_call: TRBJ2-7; v_call: TRBV27; d_call: .; cdr3_length: 13; clone_size: .; cdr3_aa: CASSFLGLYEQYF; cdr3_nt: TGTGCCAGCAGTTTCCTGGGTCTGTACGAGCAGTACTTC
j_call: TRBJ1-4; v_call: TRBV7-8; d_call: .; cdr3_length: 15; clone_size: .; cdr3_aa: CASGRDSATNEKLFF; cdr3_nt: TGTGCCAGTGGACGGGACTCTGCAACTAATGAAAAACTGTTTTTT
j_call: TRBJ1-6; v_call: TRBV25-1; d_call: .; cdr3_length: 14; clone_size: once; cdr3_aa: CASSDELTGSPLHF; cdr3_nt: TGTGCCAGCAGTGACGAGCTGACCGGTTCACCCCTCCACTTT
j_call: TRBJ1-6; v_call: TRBV4-1; d_call: .; cdr3_length: 15; clone_size: .; cdr3_aa: CASSQLGTRGIHLHF; cdr3_nt: TGCGCCAGCAGTCAATTGGGGACGCGGGGGATCCACCTCCACTTT